One sample yielded the 16 T cell receptor beta chains listed below, sequenced in a study of T cells after yellow fever vaccination. TCRdb re-called the 5' RACE reads through MiXCR, storing one row per CDR3 protein. Of a few hundred thousand distinct CDR3 sequences in the sample, around 16% are singletons; the top ten hold roughly 17%. Sequences were derived from PBMCs, sampled more than 4 days after the first yellow fever vaccination. These receptors came from a young man who received the YFV17D yellow fever vaccine.

The sample holds a few counts of this clonotype. V and J are TRBV5-1 and TRBJ2-2; no definite D call. Trimming took 0 bases from V and 5 from J, leaving 11 bases between them. This CDR3 has 15 amino acids. Germline values: CDR1 SGHRS, CDR2 YFSETQ. CDR3 amino acids: CASSLEFPSTGELFF. As DNA, the CDR3 is TGCGCCAGCAGCTTGGAGTTTCCTTCAACCGGGGAGCTGTTTTTT.

The chain uses TRBV6-1 and TRBJ2-2; no clear D gene. The V end was cut by 5 bases, the J end by 1 base, with 11 bases between. The CDR3 is 15 residues long. CDR1 and CDR2 (germline): MNHNS, SASEGT. DNA for the CDR3: TGTGCCAGCAGTCAAGAGTGGGGGAACACCGGGGAGCTGTTTTTT. As protein: CASSQEWGNTGELFF.

V and J are TRBV5-1 and TRBJ2-4; 10 bases are a match to TRBD1. The germline gives CDR1 SGHRS, CDR2 YFSETQ. V shed 1 base, J shed 0 bases, and the junction held 16 bases outside the gene matches. The CDR3 has 21 residues. The CDR3 DNA reads as TGCGCCAGCAGCTTGTTCCCGAAGGGGACAGGGGAATTCTTAGCCAAAAACATTCAGTACTTC. It encodes CASSLFPKGTGEFLAKNIQYF.

The table lists this clonotype with a few counts. This sequence joins TRBV6-1 and TRBJ1-1; perhaps TRBD1 as D (5 bases). The V gene's germline CDR1 is MNHNS and CDR2 SASEGT. Trimming shortened V by 7 bases and J by 11 bases, and 14 bases separated the two germline ends. This CDR3 comprises 11 residues. In nucleotides, the CDR3 is TGTGCCAGCAAACCTGAGGGGCAGGCTTTCTTT. Its protein is CASKPEGQAFF.

This clonotype was seen only a few times. This chain joins TRBV18 and TRBJ1-2, with 9 bases aligning to TRBD1. Trimming removed 1 base from V and 8 bases from J; junction bases left unmatched: 5. The CDR3 consists of 14 residues. CDR1 and CDR2 from the germline V gene are KGHSH and LQKENI. CDR3 amino acids: CASSPRTGEEGYTF. CDR3 DNA: TGTGCCAGCTCACCACGGACAGGGGAGGAGGGCTACACCTTC.

This clonotype was recorded many times. V is TRBV7-2 and J is TRBJ1-1; a weak D match, TRBD1 (6 bases). Deletions cut 4 bases from V and 3 bases from J, with 12 bases between. Germline CDR1 SGHTA, CDR2 FQGNSA. The CDR3 has 14 amino acids. The CDR3 region has the DNA TGTGCCAGCAGCTCACAGGGTGGAGACACTGAAGCTTTCTTT. It specifies CASSSQGGDTEAFF.

The table lists this clonotype with a few counts. The genes are TRBV18 and TRBJ2-7, with 7 bases aligning to TRBD1. Germline CDR1 reads KGHSH; CDR2 reads LQKENI. This CDR3 is 14 amino acids long. The V and J ends lost 6 bases and 5 bases, in that order; junction bases with no gene match: 10. CDR3 region: CASSHTGDRDEQYV. The CDR3 DNA is TGTGCCAGCTCTCATACAGGGGATCGCGACGAGCAGTACGTC.

The chain couples TRBV7-9 to TRBJ1-4; D is unresolved. CDR3 length: 15 amino acids. In germline, CDR1 is SEHNR, CDR2 FQNEAQ (reference sequence). Deletions cut 0 bases from V and 8 bases from J, with 13 bases between. The CDR3 bases are TGTGCCAGCAGCTTAGCCCCCCCTTTTCGGGAAAAACTGTTTTTT. Amino acids: CASSLAPPFREKLFF.

This clonotype has just a few counts. The rearrangement joins TRBV14 to TRBJ2-1; 7 positions match TRBD1. The CDR3 runs to 15 residues. Per germline, CDR1 SGHDN and CDR2 FVKESK. The V gene end was trimmed by 1 base and the J gene end by 6 bases; junction bases not matched to a gene: 6. DNA of the CDR3: TGTGCCAGCAGCCAAGTTGGGACAGTCTTCAATGAGCAGTTCTTC. Amino acids: CASSQVGTVFNEQFF.

CDR3 bases: TGTGCCATCAGTGACCCTAGGGGGACCCAGTACTTC. Protein product: CAISDPRGTQYF. This chain connects TRBV10-3 to TRBJ2-5, with TRBD1 as a possible D gene (5 bases). The CDR3 has 12 residues. Germline V gene data show CDR1 as ENHRY and CDR2 as SYGVKD. V was clipped by 3 bases and J by 7 bases, with 9 bases between them.

This clonotype was picked up a small number of times. The V gene is TRBV7-6, the J gene TRBJ2-7, with 7 bases matching TRBD1. V lost 3 bases and J lost 2; bases outside the gene matches: 16. CDR3 length: 18 residues. Germline V gene data show CDR1 as SGHVS and CDR2 as FNYEAQ. CDR3 protein: CASSFLLTGSERTYEQYV. In DNA form, the CDR3 reads TGTGCCAGCAGCTTCCTCTTGACAGGGTCGGAGCGGACCTACGAGCAGTACGTC.

V usage is TRBV27 and J usage is TRBJ2-6, with a possible D match to TRBD1 (6 bases). The V gene lost 5 bases and the J gene lost 0 bases, with 14 bases spanning the gap. The CDR3 has 17 residues. The germline gives CDR1 MNHEY, CDR2 SMNVEV (reference sequence). CDR3 in amino acids: CASSLGTYRSGANVLTF. The CDR3 DNA is TGTGCCAGCAGTCTAGGGACATATCGCTCTGGGGCCAACGTCCTGACTTTC.

The chain links TRBV20-1 to TRBJ2-7; D not certain. V was pared by 1 base and J by 3 bases, with 7 bases between. Germline V gene data show CDR1 as DFQATT and CDR2 as SNEGSKA (reference sequence). The CDR3 covers 12 residues. CDR3 DNA: TGCAGTGCTAGAGGGACCCACTACGAGCAGTACTTC. Translated, it gives CSARGTHYEQYF.

A few counts support this clonotype. The gene calls are TRBV29-1 and TRBJ2-7, with a possible D match to TRBD1 (6 bases). This CDR3 has 11 residues. The ends were cut back, 5 bases at V and 6 bases at J, with 11 bases in the middle. The germline V gene has CDR1 SQVTM and CDR2 ANQGSEA. CDR3 loop: CSVQQGGEQYV. In DNA, the CDR3 is TGCAGCGTTCAACAGGGTGGCGAGCAGTACGTC.

This clonotype was seen a few times. The chain carries TRBV12-3 or TRBV12-4 and TRBJ2-5; D is unresolved. This CDR3 region has 14 residues. V lost 6 bases, J lost 4 bases, and 15 bases lay in between. The chain's CDR3 is CASRAGWPGETQYF. In nucleotides, the CDR3 is TGTGCCAGCAGGGCTGGGTGGCCGGGAGAGACCCAGTACTTC.

The table lists this clonotype with a few counts. The chain joins TRBV19 to TRBJ2-3; D is undetermined. V lost 0 bases and J 2 bases, leaving 9 bases between the germline ends. Germline V gene sequence: CDR1 LNHDA, CDR2 SQIVND (reference sequence). The CDR3 is 15 residues long. The CDR3 here is CASSIDRASTDTQYF. In nucleotides, the CDR3 is TGTGCCAGTAGTATAGATCGGGCGTCCACAGATACGCAGTATTTT. Full variable domain (rest looked up from reference TRBV19 and TRBJ2-3): DGGITQSPKYLFRKEGQNVTLSCEQNLNHDAMYWYRQDPGQGLRLIYYSQIVNDFQKGDIAEGYSVSREKKESFPLTVTSAQKNPTAFYLCASSIDRASTDTQYFGPGTRLTVL.